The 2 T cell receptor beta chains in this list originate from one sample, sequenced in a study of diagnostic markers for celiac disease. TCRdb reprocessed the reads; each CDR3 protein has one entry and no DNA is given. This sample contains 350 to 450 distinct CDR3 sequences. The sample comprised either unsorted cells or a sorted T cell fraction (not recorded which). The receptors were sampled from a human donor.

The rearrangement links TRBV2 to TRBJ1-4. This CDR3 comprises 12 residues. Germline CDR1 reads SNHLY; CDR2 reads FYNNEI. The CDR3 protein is CASTGESEKLFF.

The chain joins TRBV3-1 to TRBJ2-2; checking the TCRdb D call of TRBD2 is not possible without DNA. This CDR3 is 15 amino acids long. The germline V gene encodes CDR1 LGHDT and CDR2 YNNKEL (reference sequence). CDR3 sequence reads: CASSQEFAGAGELFF.